This entry is about one T cell receptor (beta chain). Its target is not known. This sample is drawn from a study of graft-versus-host responses after intestinal transplantation. Across the whole study: Tacrolimus and steroids were given for around 3 years to all recipients after anti-thymocyte globulin induction. General study findings and limits: Individuals who had graft-donor T cell macrochimerism had allografts that showed high graft-versus-host to host-versus-graft clonal ratios. GvH clones occurred in recipient marrow; some first appeared in ileum or blood. With peak circulating GvH clone levels came an association with early post-transplant HvG declines.

Produced via immunoSEQ multiplex PCR; TCRdb's table is partial and in-frame only. Of about 93,000 clones in the sample, approximately 92% were seen once. This CDR3 has 12 amino acids. Germline CDR1 reads SGHNT; CDR2 reads YYREEE (reference sequence). V was shortened by 2 bases and J by 3 bases, with 4 bases between the two germline ends. The sample consisted of unstimulated CD8+ T cells sorted from spleen or lymph node cells, taken before intestinal transplant. This TCR derives from a human donor who received an intestinal transplant. The chain has TRBV5-4 and TRBJ2-3; D unclear. The DNA of the CDR3 is TGTGCCAGCAGCTTTCTGACAGATACGCAGTATTTT. This translates into CASSFLTDTQYF.